These 27 T cell receptor beta chains share one sample of origin, sequenced in a study of a mutant IDH1 vaccine in newly diagnosed glioma. These receptors' antigens are unknown. The assay was immunoSEQ multiplex PCR, and TCRdb's table has in-frame clones only and misses some. The sample includes 30,000 to 35,000 clones, around nine tenths of them seen just once. Regarding time point: week 47, end of study. One vaccine dose held 300 ug of mutant IDH1 20-mer peptide and came with topical imiquimod. The sequenced sample was PBMCs, obtained from a glioma patient whose treatment included an IDH1 peptide vaccine. These receptors all stem from a woman aged 25 to 39 with glioma.

The chain is built from TRBV5-4 and TRBJ1-1; TRBD1 agrees at 7 bases. Germline V gene lookup returns CDR1 SGHNT and CDR2 YYREEE (reference sequence). This CDR3 contains 16 residues. V lost 2 bases, J lost 3 bases, and 10 bases stayed unmatched. The CDR3 DNA reads as TGTGCCAGCAGCTTCGGAGGGGGCCGAGGGGACACTGAAGCTTTCTTT. Translating gives CASSFGGGRGDTEAFF. The variable domain in full, completed from reference TRBV5-4 and TRBJ1-1, reads ETGVTQSPTHLIKTRGQQVTLRCSSQSGHNTVSWYQQALGQGPQFIFQYYREEENGRGNFPPRFSGLQFPNYSSELNVNALELDDSALYLCASSFGGGRGDTEAFFGQGTRLTVV.

The rearrangement links TRBV9 to TRBJ1-2; no clear D gene. The CDR3 extends over 11 amino acids. Germline V gives CDR1 SGDLS, CDR2 YYNGEE. With 4 bases removed from V and 8 bases from J, the gap between germline ends came to 9 bases. The DNA for the CDR3 is TGTGCCAGCAGCTCGCAAGTCGGCTACACCTTC. It encodes CASSSQVGYTF.

This chain links TRBV27 with TRBJ1-2, with D unclear. This CDR3 has 13 residues. CDR1 is MNHEY, CDR2 SMNVEV, per germline (reference sequence). Trimming stripped 4 bases from V and 4 bases from J, with 10 bases between. The CDR3 loop reads CASSSRHVYGYTF. The CDR3 DNA reads TGTGCCAGCAGTTCGAGACATGTCTATGGCTACACCTTC.

The chain employs TRBV5-4 and TRBJ2-1; no firm D call. This CDR3 is 14 amino acids long. Trimming cost V 1 base and J 8 bases, with 13 bases left between them. Germline CDR1 reads SGHNT; CDR2 reads YYREEE (reference sequence). This chain's CDR3 is CASSLSQFLDEQFF. The CDR3 nucleotides read TGTGCCAGCAGCTTGTCCCAGTTTCTGGATGAGCAGTTCTTC.

Written as DNA, the CDR3 is TGTGCCATCAGCCTTACTACAAAAGAGTCCCTCCACTTT. It codes for CAISLTTKESLHF. J is TRBJ1-6 and V is TRBV10-3; the D is unclear. Germline CDR1 reads ENHRY; CDR2 reads SYGVKD. Trimming shortened V by 6 bases and J by 14 bases, and 17 bases separated the two germline ends. The CDR3 spans 13 residues.

The chain uses TRBV7-9 and TRBJ2-3, with a weak D call TRBD1 (7 bases). Germline CDR1 and CDR2: SEHNR and FQNEAQ (reference sequence). This CDR3 has 16 residues. V dropped 3 bases and J dropped 2 bases, with 15 bases sitting between them. CDR3 protein: CASSLLGGGDTDTQYF. The CDR3 bases are TGTGCCAGCAGCTTGCTAGGGGGCGGGGACACAGATACGCAGTATTTT.

The chain has TRBV27 and TRBJ1-2, with D possibly matching TRBD1 (6 bases). The V gene lost 6 bases and the J gene lost 5 bases, with 13 bases spanning the gap. Germline V lookup: CDR1 MNHEY, CDR2 SMNVEV (reference sequence). CDR3 size: 13 residues. CDR3 sequence: CASRQEGGYGYTF. The CDR3 region has the DNA TGTGCCAGCAGACAGGAGGGGGGGTATGGCTACACCTTC.

A few counts support this clone. This chain connects TRBV7-2 to TRBJ1-3; D might be TRBD1 (5 bases). Trimming shortened V by 1 base and J by 7 bases, and 14 bases separated the two germline ends. CDR1 is SGHTA, CDR2 FQGNSA, per germline. The CDR3 has 15 residues. The CDR3 DNA follows: TGTGCCAGCAGCTTAGGGCCAGGGTCGTGGAACACCATATATTTT. It translates to CASSLGPGSWNTIYF.

The rearrangement uses TRBV20-1 and TRBJ1-1, with D maybe TRBD1 (5 bases). The CDR3 runs 11 residues. V gave up 2 bases and J gave up 6 bases, with 7 bases separating them. Germline loops: CDR1 DFQATT, CDR2 SNEGSKA (reference sequence). The DNA for the CDR3 is TGCAGTGCTAGATGGGGGGCTGAAGCTTTCTTT. Protein: CSARWGAEAFF.

This clone occurred a few times. The genes are TRBV5-1 and TRBJ1-5; unclear D gene. Trimming took 4 bases from V and 1 from J, leaving 12 bases between them. The V gene's germline CDR1 is SGHRS and CDR2 YFSETQ. CDR3 length: 15 amino acids. The CDR3 nucleotides are TGCGCCAGCAGCCCCTGGGGAGGGAGCAATCAGCCCCAGCATTTT. It codes for CASSPWGGSNQPQHF. Looking up the rest from reference TRBV5-1 and TRBJ1-5 gives the full variable domain: KAGVTQTPRYLIKTRGQQVTLSCSPISGHRSVSWYQQTPGQGLQFLFEYFSETQRNKGNFPGRFSGRQFSNSRSEMNVSTLELGDSALYLCASSPWGGSNQPQHFGDGTRLSIL.

This chain uses TRBV7-2 with TRBJ1-2, with unresolved D. The CDR3 runs 12 residues. Germline-derived CDR1 and CDR2 are SGHTA and FQGNSA. The V end was cut by 3 bases, the J end by 8 bases, with 10 bases between. Here the CDR3 reads CASSFAGGGYTF. CDR3 sequence (DNA): TGTGCCAGCAGCTTCGCCGGAGGGGGCTACACCTTC.

The chain combines TRBV9 with TRBJ2-3; a possible D gene is TRBD2 (6 bases). The CDR3 is made up of 15 amino acids. Germline CDR1 is SGDLS and CDR2 is YYNGEE. The V end was cut by 0 bases, the J end by 2 bases, with 10 bases between. DNA of the CDR3: TGTGCCAGCAGCGTAGTCGCGGGGATCACAGATACGCAGTATTTT. Encoded protein: CASSVVAGITDTQYF.

The chain combines TRBV30 with TRBJ2-3; D gene ambiguous. Deletions cut 0 bases from V and 0 bases from J, with 10 bases between. Germline CDR1 and CDR2: GTSNPN and SVGIG (reference sequence). The CDR3 is 15 residues long. The CDR3 region is CAWSVQGFSTDTQYF. CDR3 bases: TGTGCCTGGAGTGTACAAGGATTTAGCACAGATACGCAGTATTTT.

The V gene is TRBV4-2, the J gene TRBJ1-4; TRBD1 aligns across 12 bases. This CDR3 is built from 16 residues. V dropped 5 bases and J dropped 8; count of bases not matched to a gene: 9. Per germline, CDR1 LGHNA and CDR2 YNFKEQ. The CDR3 loop is CASSSKGQGAGEKLFF. CDR3 sequence (DNA): TGTGCCAGCAGCTCCAAGGGACAGGGGGCAGGGGAAAAACTGTTTTTT.

This chain connects TRBV20-1 to TRBJ2-5; the match to TRBD2 covers 7 bases. Germline CDR1 reads DFQATT; CDR2 reads SNEGSKA (reference sequence). The CDR3 has 11 residues. V shed 5 bases and J 5 bases; nucleotides not matched to a gene: 2. The CDR3 nucleotides read TGCAGTGCTCTGGGGGGGGAGACCCAGTACTTC. It codes for CSALGGETQYF.

The chain links TRBV5-1 to TRBJ2-1, with D uncertain. The CDR3 extends over 13 amino acids. Trimming pared 0 bases from V and 6 bases from J, leaving 7 bases between. CDR1 is SGHRS and CDR2 is YFSETQ in the germline V gene. CDR3 sequence: CASSLGPGNEQFF. The DNA of the CDR3 is TGCGCCAGCAGCTTGGGCCCCGGCAATGAGCAGTTCTTC.

This clone was detected only a few times. This sequence joins TRBV30 and TRBJ1-2; TRBD1 might be the D (5 bases). The CDR3 sequence is 14 residues long. CDR1 and CDR2 from the germline V gene are GTSNPN and SVGIG (reference sequence). Between the trimmed V and J ends, which lost 5 bases and 4 bases, there was a span of 17 bases. The CDR3 spells CAWFRMRTPYGYTF. In DNA, the CDR3 is TGTGCCTGGTTTCGTATGAGGACACCCTATGGCTACACCTTC. The whole variable domain, filled in from reference TRBV30 and TRBJ1-2, reads SQTIHQWPATLVQPVGSPLSLECTVEGTSNPNLYWYRQAAGRGLQLLFYSVGIGQISSEVPQNLSASRPQDRQFILSSKKLLLSDSGFYLCAWFRMRTPYGYTFGSGTRLTVV.

This rearrangement joins TRBV29-1 to TRBJ1-2, with 9 bases fitting TRBD1. Unmatched junction bases numbered 7, after V lost 6 bases and J lost 5 bases. Germline V CDR1 and CDR2: SQVTM, ANQGSEA. This CDR3 has 13 amino acids. The CDR3 DNA is TGCAGCGTCGACTTGGGACAGGGATATGGCTACACCTTC. Translated: CSVDLGQGYGYTF. The variable domain in full, with the rest retrieved from reference TRBV29-1 and TRBJ1-2, is SAVISQKPSRDICQRGTSLTIQCQVDSQVTMMFWYRQQPGQSLTLIATANQGSEATYESGFVIDKFPISRPNLTFSTLTVSNMSPEDSSIYLCSVDLGQGYGYTFGSGTRLTVV.

The rearrangement uses TRBV7-9 and TRBJ1-4; 9 bases are shared with TRBD1. The CDR3 is 16 amino acids. With 1 base clipped from V and 5 bases from J, the junction kept 5 bases outside the gene matches. Germline CDR1 is SEHNR and CDR2 is FQNEAQ (reference sequence). CDR3 protein: CASSLGPGTGNEKLFF. As DNA, the CDR3 is TGTGCCAGCAGCTTAGGCCCCGGGACAGGGAATGAAAAACTGTTTTTT. Looking up the rest from reference TRBV7-9 and TRBJ1-4 gives the full variable domain: DTGVSQNPRHKITKRGQNVTFRCDPISEHNRLYWYRQTLGQGPEFLTYFQNEAQLEKSRLLSDRFSAERPKGSFSTLEIQRTEQGDSAMYLCASSLGPGTGNEKLFFGSGTQLSVL.

The chain uses TRBV27 and TRBJ1-1; D is unresolved. Trimming left V 1 base short and J 1 base short, with 4 bases between. The CDR3 is 13 residues long. Germline V gene lookup returns CDR1 MNHEY and CDR2 SMNVEV (reference sequence). CDR3 amino acids: CASSLYENTEAFF. The CDR3 bases are TGTGCCAGCAGTTTATATGAGAACACTGAAGCTTTCTTT.

V gene TRBV29-1 combines with J gene TRBJ2-3, with D perhaps matching TRBD1 or TRBD2 (6 bases each). Germline-derived CDR1 and CDR2 are SQVTM and ANQGSEA. V gave up 4 bases and J gave up 6 bases, with 14 bases separating them. The CDR3 totals 13 residues. DNA for the CDR3: TGCAGCGTTGTAGTATTAGGGGGGGATACGCAGTATTTT. Encoded protein: CSVVVLGGDTQYF.

For the CDR3, the DNA is TGTGCCAGCTCACCTGGGGACAGGGACACCTACGAGCAGTACTTC. Amino acids: CASSPGDRDTYEQYF. The chain links TRBV18 to TRBJ2-7, with 9 bases identical to TRBD1. The CDR3 is 15 amino acids. J gave up 2 bases and V 3 bases, and 5 bases lay outside the gene matches. In germline, CDR1 is KGHSH, CDR2 LQKENI.

The genes are TRBV5-1 and TRBJ2-6; D ambiguous. CDR1 is SGHRS, CDR2 YFSETQ, per germline. Trimming left V 5 bases short and J 0 bases short, with 6 bases between. This CDR3 is 14 amino acids long. In nucleotides, the CDR3 is TGCGCCAGCAGGGAGACCTCTGGGGCCAACGTCCTGACTTTC. Translation gives CASRETSGANVLTF. The whole variable domain, remainder taken from reference TRBV5-1 and TRBJ2-6, is KAGVTQTPRYLIKTRGQQVTLSCSPISGHRSVSWYQQTPGQGLQFLFEYFSETQRNKGNFPGRFSGRQFSNSRSEMNVSTLELGDSALYLCASRETSGANVLTFGAGSRLTVL.

This chain joins TRBV29-1 and TRBJ1-1; 8 bases are shared with TRBD1. This CDR3 has 13 residues. Germline V lookup: CDR1 SQVTM, CDR2 ANQGSEA. V dropped 5 bases and J dropped 2; count of bases not matched to a gene: 4. In DNA form, the CDR3 reads TGCAGCGTTCACAGGGGGATTAACACTGAAGCTTTCTTT. Residues: CSVHRGINTEAFF.

The V and J genes are TRBV15 and TRBJ1-2; 8 nucleotides line up with TRBD1. Germline lookup yields CDR1 LNHNV and CDR2 YYDKDF (reference sequence). CDR3 length: 18 residues. The V segment lost 0 bases and the J segment 0 bases; nucleotides outside the gene matches: 9. CDR3 nucleotides: TGTGCCACCAGCAGAGATCCGGGACAGGACCATTCTAACTATGGCTACACCTTC. This sequence encodes CATSRDPGQDHSNYGYTF.

The V gene is TRBV5-4, the J gene TRBJ2-2; D gene unclear. The CDR3 is made up of 12 amino acids. V was clipped by 4 bases and J by 6 bases, with 7 bases between them. In germline, CDR1 is SGHNT, CDR2 YYREEE (reference sequence). The CDR3 coding sequence is TGTGCCAGCAGCATAACACCCGGGGAGCTGTTTTTT. This translates into CASSITPGELFF.

The chain couples TRBV27 to TRBJ1-5; TRBD1 is a possible D gene (6 bases). Germline lookup yields CDR1 MNHEY and CDR2 SMNVEV (reference sequence). This CDR3 is 13 amino acids long. Trimming removed 4 bases at V and 2 bases at J, with 6 bases between. DNA for the CDR3: TGTGCCAGCAGTTGGACAGGCAATCAGCCCCAGCATTTT. It encodes CASSWTGNQPQHF.